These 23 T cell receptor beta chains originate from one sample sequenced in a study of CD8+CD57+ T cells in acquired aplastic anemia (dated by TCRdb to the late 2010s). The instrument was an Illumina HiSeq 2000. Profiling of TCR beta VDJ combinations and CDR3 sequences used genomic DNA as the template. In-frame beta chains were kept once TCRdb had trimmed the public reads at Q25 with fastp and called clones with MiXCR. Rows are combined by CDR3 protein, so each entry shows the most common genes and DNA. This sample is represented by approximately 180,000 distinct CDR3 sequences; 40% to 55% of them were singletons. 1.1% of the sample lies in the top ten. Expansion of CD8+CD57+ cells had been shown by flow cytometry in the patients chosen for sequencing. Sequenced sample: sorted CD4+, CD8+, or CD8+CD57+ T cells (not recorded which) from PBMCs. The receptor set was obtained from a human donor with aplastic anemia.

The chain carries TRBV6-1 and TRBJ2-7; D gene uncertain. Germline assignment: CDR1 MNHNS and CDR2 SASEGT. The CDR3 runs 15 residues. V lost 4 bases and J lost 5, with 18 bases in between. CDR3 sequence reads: CASSGSRIVLDEQYF. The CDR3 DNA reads TGTGCCAGCAGTGGGTCTAGGATTGTCCTGGACGAGCAGTACTTC.

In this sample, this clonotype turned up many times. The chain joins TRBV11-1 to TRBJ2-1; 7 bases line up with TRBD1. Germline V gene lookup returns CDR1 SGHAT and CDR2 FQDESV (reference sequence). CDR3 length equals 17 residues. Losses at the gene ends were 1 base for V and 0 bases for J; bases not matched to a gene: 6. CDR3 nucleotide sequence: TGTGCCAGCAGCTTAGACATGACAGGGCTCTCCTACAATGAGCAGTTCTTC. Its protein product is CASSLDMTGLSYNEQFF.

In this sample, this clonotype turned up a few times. CDR3 DNA: TGTGCCAGCAGTGAAAGGGCACTAGCTTACACAGATACGCAGTATTTT. Amino acid sequence: CASSERALAYTDTQYF. The chain links TRBV6-1 to TRBJ2-3; a possible D gene is TRBD2 (6 bases). The CDR3 has 16 residues. Trimming stripped 2 bases from V and 2 bases from J, with 14 bases between. Germline values: CDR1 MNHNS, CDR2 SASEGT.

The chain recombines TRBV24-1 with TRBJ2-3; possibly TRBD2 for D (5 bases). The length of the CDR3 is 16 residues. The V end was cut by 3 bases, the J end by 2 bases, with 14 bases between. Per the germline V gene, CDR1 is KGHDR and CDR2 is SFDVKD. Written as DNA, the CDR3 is TGTGCCACCAGTGATCCTCTAGCCCCCACCACAGATACGCAGTATTTT. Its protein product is CATSDPLAPTTDTQYF.

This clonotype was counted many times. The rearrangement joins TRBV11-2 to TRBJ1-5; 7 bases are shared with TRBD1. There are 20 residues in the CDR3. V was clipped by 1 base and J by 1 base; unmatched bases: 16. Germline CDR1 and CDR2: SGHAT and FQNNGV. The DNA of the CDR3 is TGTGCCAGCAGCTTAGTTGGTCGGACAGGCTCCCAGTGGAGCAATCAGCCCCAGCATTTT. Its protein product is CASSLVGRTGSQWSNQPQHF. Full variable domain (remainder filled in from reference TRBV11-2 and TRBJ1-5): EAGVAQSPRYKIIEKRQSVAFWCNPISGHATLYWYQQILGQGPKLLIQFQNNGVVDDSQLPKDRFSAERLKGVDSTLKIQPAKLEDSAVYLCASSLVGRTGSQWSNQPQHFGDGTRLSIL.

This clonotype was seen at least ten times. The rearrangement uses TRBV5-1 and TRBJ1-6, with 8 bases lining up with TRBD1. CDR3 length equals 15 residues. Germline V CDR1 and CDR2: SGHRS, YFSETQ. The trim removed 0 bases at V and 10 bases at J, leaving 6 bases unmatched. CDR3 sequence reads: CASSLAQGARSPLHF. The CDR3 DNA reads TGCGCCAGCAGCTTGGCCCAGGGGGCACGGTCACCCCTCCACTTT. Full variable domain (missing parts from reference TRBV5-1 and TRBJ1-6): KAGVTQTPRYLIKTRGQQVTLSCSPISGHRSVSWYQQTPGQGLQFLFEYFSETQRNKGNFPGRFSGRQFSNSRSEMNVSTLELGDSALYLCASSLAQGARSPLHFGNGTRLTVT.

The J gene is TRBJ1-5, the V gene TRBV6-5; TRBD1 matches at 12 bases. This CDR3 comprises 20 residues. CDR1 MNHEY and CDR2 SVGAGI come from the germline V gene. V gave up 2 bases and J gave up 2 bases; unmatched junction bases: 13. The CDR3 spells CASSYVAGTGGLGGNQPQHF. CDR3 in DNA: TGTGCCAGCAGTTACGTTGCCGGGACAGGGGGCCTAGGAGGCAATCAGCCCCAGCATTTT.

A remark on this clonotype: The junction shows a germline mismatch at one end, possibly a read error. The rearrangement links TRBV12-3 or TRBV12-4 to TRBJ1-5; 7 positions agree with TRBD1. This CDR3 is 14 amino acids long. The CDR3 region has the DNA TGTGCCTGCAGTCCGGACAGGTCTAATCAGCCCCAGCATTTT. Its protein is CACSPDRSNQPQHF.

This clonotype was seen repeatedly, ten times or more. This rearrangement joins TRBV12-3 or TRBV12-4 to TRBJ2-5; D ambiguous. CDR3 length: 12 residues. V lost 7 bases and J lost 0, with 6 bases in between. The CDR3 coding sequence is TGTGCCAGCACAACAAACCAAGAGACCCAGTACTTC. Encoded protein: CASTTNQETQYF.

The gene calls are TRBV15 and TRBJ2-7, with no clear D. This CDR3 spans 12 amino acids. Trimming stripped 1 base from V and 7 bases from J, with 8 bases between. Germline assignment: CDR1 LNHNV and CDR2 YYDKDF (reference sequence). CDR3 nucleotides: TGTGCCACCAGCAGAGGGGGATTGGAGCAGTACTTC. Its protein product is CATSRGGLEQYF.

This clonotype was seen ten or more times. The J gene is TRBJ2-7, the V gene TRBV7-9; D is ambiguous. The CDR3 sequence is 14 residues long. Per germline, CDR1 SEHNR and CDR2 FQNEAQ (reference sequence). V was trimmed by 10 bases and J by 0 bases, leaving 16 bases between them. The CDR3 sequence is CATATYKSSYEQYF. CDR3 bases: TGTGCCACCGCCACCTACAAGAGCTCCTACGAGCAGTACTTC.

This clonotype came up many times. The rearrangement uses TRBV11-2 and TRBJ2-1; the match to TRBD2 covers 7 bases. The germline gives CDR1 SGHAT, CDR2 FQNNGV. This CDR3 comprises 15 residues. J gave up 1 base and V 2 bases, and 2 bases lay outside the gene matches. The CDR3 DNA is TGTGCCAGCAGCTTATGGGGGGGGTCCTACAATGAGCAGTTCTTC. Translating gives CASSLWGGSYNEQFF. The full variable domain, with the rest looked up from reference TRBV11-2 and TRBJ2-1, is EAGVAQSPRYKIIEKRQSVAFWCNPISGHATLYWYQQILGQGPKLLIQFQNNGVVDDSQLPKDRFSAERLKGVDSTLKIQPAKLEDSAVYLCASSLWGGSYNEQFFGPGTRLTVL.

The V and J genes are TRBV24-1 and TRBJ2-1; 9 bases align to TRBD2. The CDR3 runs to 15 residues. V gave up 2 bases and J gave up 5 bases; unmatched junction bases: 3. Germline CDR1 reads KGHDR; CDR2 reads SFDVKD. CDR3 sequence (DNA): TGTGCCACCAGTGATTCCCCTAGCGGGAACAATGAGCAGTTCTTC. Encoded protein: CATSDSPSGNNEQFF.

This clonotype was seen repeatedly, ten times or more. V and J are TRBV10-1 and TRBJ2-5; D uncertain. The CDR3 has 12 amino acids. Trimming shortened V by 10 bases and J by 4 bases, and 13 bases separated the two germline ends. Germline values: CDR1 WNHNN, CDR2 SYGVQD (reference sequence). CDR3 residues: CATWVGGETQYF. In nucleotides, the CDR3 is TGCGCCACCTGGGTTGGTGGAGAGACCCAGTACTTC.

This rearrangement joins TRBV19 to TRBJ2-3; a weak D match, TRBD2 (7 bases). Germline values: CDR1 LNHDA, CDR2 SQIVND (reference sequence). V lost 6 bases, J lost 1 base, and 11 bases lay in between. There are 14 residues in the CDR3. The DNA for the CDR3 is TGTGCCAGTAGCCACGGGGGGCGCACAGATACGCAGTATTTT. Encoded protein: CASSHGGRTDTQYF.

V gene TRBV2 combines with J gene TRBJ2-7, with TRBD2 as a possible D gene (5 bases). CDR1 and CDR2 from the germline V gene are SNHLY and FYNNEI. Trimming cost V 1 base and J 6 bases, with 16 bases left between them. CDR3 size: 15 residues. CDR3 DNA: TGTGCCAGCAGTGAAGGTCTAGCAGCCGTGGCCGAGCAGTACTTC. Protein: CASSEGLAAVAEQYF.

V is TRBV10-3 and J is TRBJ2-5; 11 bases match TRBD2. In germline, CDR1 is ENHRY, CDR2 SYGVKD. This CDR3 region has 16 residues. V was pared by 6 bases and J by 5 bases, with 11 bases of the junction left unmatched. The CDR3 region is CAIRATSGAGLETQYF. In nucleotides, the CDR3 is TGTGCCATCAGAGCGACTAGCGGGGCCGGGCTGGAGACCCAGTACTTC.

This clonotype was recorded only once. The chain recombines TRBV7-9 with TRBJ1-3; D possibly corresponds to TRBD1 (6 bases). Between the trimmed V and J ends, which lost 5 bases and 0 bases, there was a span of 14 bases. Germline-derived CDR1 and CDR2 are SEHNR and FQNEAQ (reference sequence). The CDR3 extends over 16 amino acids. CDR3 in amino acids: CASSHEGHLSGNTIYF. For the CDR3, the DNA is TGTGCCAGCAGCCACGAGGGACACCTCTCTGGAAACACCATATATTTT.

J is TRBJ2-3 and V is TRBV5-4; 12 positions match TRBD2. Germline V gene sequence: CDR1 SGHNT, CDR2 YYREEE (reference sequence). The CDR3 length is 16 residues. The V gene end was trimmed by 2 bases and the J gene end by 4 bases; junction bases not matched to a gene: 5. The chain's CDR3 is CASSLRPSGRADTQYF. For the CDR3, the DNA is TGTGCCAGCAGCTTACGGCCTAGCGGGAGGGCAGATACGCAGTATTTT.

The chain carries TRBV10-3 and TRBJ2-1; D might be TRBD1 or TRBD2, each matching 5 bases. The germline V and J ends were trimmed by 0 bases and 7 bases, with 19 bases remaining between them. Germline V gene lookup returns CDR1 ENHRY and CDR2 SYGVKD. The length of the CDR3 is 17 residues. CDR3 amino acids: CAISESVRGSGGNEQFF. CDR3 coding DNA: TGTGCCATCAGTGAGTCTGTTCGGGGCTCTGGGGGTAATGAGCAGTTCTTC.

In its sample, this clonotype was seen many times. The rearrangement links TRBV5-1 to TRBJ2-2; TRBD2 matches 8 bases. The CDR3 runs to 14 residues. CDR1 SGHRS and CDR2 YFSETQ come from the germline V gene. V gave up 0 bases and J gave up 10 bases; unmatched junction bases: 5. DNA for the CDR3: TGCGCCAGCAGCTTGGCGGGGGGGCAGGAGGAGCTGTTTTTT. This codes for CASSLAGGQEELFF.

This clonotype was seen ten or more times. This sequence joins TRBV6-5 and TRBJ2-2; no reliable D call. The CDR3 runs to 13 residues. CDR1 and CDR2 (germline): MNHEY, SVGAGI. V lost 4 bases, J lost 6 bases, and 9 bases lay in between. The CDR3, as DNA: TGTGCCAGCAGTTCCATTTTTCCCGGGGAGCTGTTTTTT. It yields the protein CASSSIFPGELFF.

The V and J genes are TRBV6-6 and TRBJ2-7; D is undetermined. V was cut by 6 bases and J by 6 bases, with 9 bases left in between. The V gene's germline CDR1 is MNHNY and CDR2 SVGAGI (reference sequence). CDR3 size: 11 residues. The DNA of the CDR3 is TGTGCCAGCAGCGACCTACGCGAGCAGTACTTC. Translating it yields CASSDLREQYF.